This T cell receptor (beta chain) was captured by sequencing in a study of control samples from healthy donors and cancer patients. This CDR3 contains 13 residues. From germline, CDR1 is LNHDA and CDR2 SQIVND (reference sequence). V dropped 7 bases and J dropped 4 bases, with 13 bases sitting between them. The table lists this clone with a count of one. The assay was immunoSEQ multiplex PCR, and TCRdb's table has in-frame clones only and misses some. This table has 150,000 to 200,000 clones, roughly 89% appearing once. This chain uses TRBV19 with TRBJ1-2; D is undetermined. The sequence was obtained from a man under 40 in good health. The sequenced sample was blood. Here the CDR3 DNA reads TGTGCCAGTAAGCTTACGGGAGCCTATGGCTACACCTTC. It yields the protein CASKLTGAYGYTF. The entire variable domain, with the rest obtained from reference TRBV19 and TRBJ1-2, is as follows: DGGITQSPKYLFRKEGQNVTLSCEQNLNHDAMYWYRQDPGQGLRLIYYSQIVNDFQKGDIAEGYSVSREKKESFPLTVTSAQKNPTAFYLCASKLTGAYGYTFGSGTRLTVV.